Listed below are T cell receptor beta chains from one sample, sequenced in a study of control samples from healthy donors and cancer patients. The data were produced by immunoSEQ multiplex PCR, yet TCRdb's version contains in-frame clones alone and is incomplete. The table lists tens of thousands of clones, less than 95% of them singletons, with approximately 2.5% in the top ten. Sequencing was done on a sample of blood. Source of these receptors: a woman aged 25-40 years in good health. Both conserved end residues are part of each CDR3. A D gene is named only where the DNA matches it firmly. Clone size is stated in some rows and not others, as once, few, many or a class when expanded.

D	V	length	size	J	DNA	CDR3
TRBD1	TRBV6-6	15	NA	TRBJ2-7	TGTGCCAGCAGTTACCCAGGGGGCCGCTCCTACGAGCAGTACTTC	CASSYPGGRSYEQYF
TRBD1	TRBV13	14	NA	TRBJ1-1	TGTGCCAGCAGTCGCAAACAGGGGGACACTGAAGCTTTCTTT	CASSRKQGDTEAFF
NA	TRBV5-4	13	NA	TRBJ1-2	TGTGCCAGCAGCCCGGACAAGGACTATGGCTACACCTTC	CASSPDKDYGYTF
NA	TRBV2	13	NA	TRBJ1-2	TGTGCCACCCACCGGGGGCTCTTCTATGGCTACACCTTC	CATHRGLFYGYTF
NA	TRBV5-1	15	NA	TRBJ2-5	TGCGCCGGCAGCTTGTGGGCCGGGGACCAAGAGACCCAGTACTTC	CAGSLWAGDQETQYF
TRBD1	TRBV5-6	17	NA	TRBJ2-4	TGTGCCAGCAGCTTGGGACAGGGGGGTTATGTAAAAAACATTCAGTACTTC	CASSLGQGGYVKNIQYF
NA	TRBV19	13	NA	TRBJ1-2	TGTGCCAGTAATCTTTGGGATCGGGGAACCTACACCTTC	CASNLWDRGTYTF
NA	TRBV9	15	few	TRBJ1-3	TGTGCCAGCAGCGAAAAGGGGGTACCAGGAAACACCATATATTTT	CASSEKGVPGNTIYF
NA	TRBV19	15	NA	TRBJ1-5	TGTGCCAGTAGTATTTCAACTTATAGCAATCAGCCCCAGCATTTT	CASSISTYSNQPQHF
NA	TRBV3-1/TRBV3-2	16	NA	TRBJ2-5	TGTGCCAGCAGCCAAGGGTTTTCGGCCACTGGGGAGACCCAGTACTTC	CASSQGFSATGETQYF
TRBD1	TRBV6-5	14	NA	TRBJ1-1	TGTGCCAGCATCACACAGGGGGAAGGCACTGAAGCTTTCTTT	CASITQGEGTEAFF
NA	TRBV4-1	14	NA	TRBJ2-5	TGCGCCAGCAGCCCCGGTCCAGGGTCGGAGACCCAGTACTTC	CASSPGPGSETQYF
NA	TRBV10-2	11	NA	TRBJ1-1	TGCGCCAGCAGAAGGGGCACTGAAGCTTTCTTT	CASRRGTEAFF
NA	TRBV11-3	12	NA	TRBJ1-1	TGTGCCAGCAGGGTGAGGTGGGTTGAAGCTTTCTTT	CASRVRWVEAFF
NA	TRBV5-6	14	NA	TRBJ2-1	TGTGCCAGCAGCTTCGACAGCACCTACAATGAGCAGTTCTTC	CASSFDSTYNEQFF
NA	TRBV5-1	13	once	TRBJ2-2	TGCGCCAGCAGCAGCTCGGGTGGCGGGGAGCTGTTTTTT	CASSSSGGGELFF
NA	TRBV1	16	NA	TRBJ2-1	TGCACCAGCAGCCAAGGGTGGCGGGGGGGCGAAAATGAGCAGTTCTTC	CTSSQGWRGGENEQFF
NA	TRBV20-1	10	NA	TRBJ1-1	TGCAGTGCTAGCTTCACTGAAGCTTTCTTT	CSASFTEAFF
TRBD1	TRBV27	17	NA	TRBJ1-2	TGTGCCAGCAGTTTATCTAGGCTAAGACAGGGGTACTATGGCTACACCTTC	CASSLSRLRQGYYGYTF
NA	TRBV30	10	NA	TRBJ1-2	TGTGCCTGGAAGGGGCGGAACTACACCTTC	CAWKGRNYTF
TRBD1	TRBV5-8	14	NA	TRBJ1-2	TGTGCCAGCAGCTGGGACAGGGCGATGGGGGGCTACACCTTC	CASSWDRAMGGYTF
TRBD1	TRBV7-6	16	once	TRBJ1-3	TGTGCCAGCAGCCGTACGACAGGGATCGGTGGAAACACCATATATTTT	CASSRTTGIGGNTIYF
NA	TRBV6-5	14	NA	TRBJ1-1	TGTGCCAGCAGACGAGATGGGGGTCGGGCTGAAGCTTTCTTT	CASRRDGGRAEAFF
TRBD1	TRBV9	16	NA	TRBJ2-7	TGTGCCAGCAGCGTAGGAAGTATTGAGGACAGGGGTAGTCAGTACTTC	CASSVGSIEDRGSQYF
NA	TRBV5-4	15	NA	TRBJ2-3	TGTGCCAGCAGCTTGGTTTCAGCAAGCACAGATACGCAGTATTTT	CASSLVSASTDTQYF
NA	TRBV30	14	NA	TRBJ1-1	TGTGCCTGGAGTGCCCACGGCGGGAACACTGAAGCTTTCTTT	CAWSAHGGNTEAFF
TRBD1	TRBV7-2	13	NA	TRBJ1-5	TGTGCCAGCGGCTTACAGGGGAATCAGCCCCAGCATTTT	CASGLQGNQPQHF
NA	TRBV5-8	14	NA	TRBJ1-3	TGTGCCAGCAGCTTGGGCAGCTCTGGAAACACCATATATTTT	CASSLGSSGNTIYF
NA	TRBV15	15	NA	TRBJ1-1	TGTGCCACCAGCAGAGATCGCAGGGTGGAAAGAGAAGCTTTCTTT	CATSRDRRVEREAFF
NA	TRBV7-6	13	NA	TRBJ1-2	TGTGCCAGCAGCTTCGGGCCTAACTATGGCTACACCTTC	CASSFGPNYGYTF
NA	TRBV14	13	NA	TRBJ2-7	TGTGCCAGCAGCCAGGGCCCCTCCGCCGAGCAGTACTTC	CASSQGPSAEQYF
TRBD1	TRBV19	17	NA	TRBJ1-1	TGTGCCAGTAGTCGATCGGGGACAGGGGGCAGTTACACTGAAGCTTTCTTT	CASSRSGTGGSYTEAFF
TRBD1	TRBV18	14	NA	TRBJ1-2	TGTGCCAGCTCACCACCGCACAGGGGTTATGGCTACACCTTC	CASSPPHRGYGYTF
NA	TRBV4-1	14	NA	TRBJ1-6	TGCGCCAGCAGCCAAGAACAGGGTGGGTCACCCCTCCACTTT	CASSQEQGGSPLHF
NA	TRBV12-3/TRBV12-4	13	NA	TRBJ2-1	TGTGCCAGCAGTGAGACCGAGGACAATGAGCAGTTCTTC	CASSETEDNEQFF
TRBD1	TRBV28	16	NA	TRBJ1-1	TGTGCCAGCCCCGGGACAGGGAAGAGGGGGGACACTGAAGCTTTCTTT	CASPGTGKRGDTEAFF
NA	TRBV29-1	12	NA	TRBJ2-1	TGCAGCGTTGAAGGGGCGGGGACCTTGGGGTTCTTC	CSVEGAGTLGFF
TRBD1	TRBV5-5	15	NA	TRBJ1-2	TGTGCCAGCAGCCCCGGACAGGGAACATACTATGGCTACACCTTC	CASSPGQGTYYGYTF
TRBD1	TRBV19	15	once	TRBJ2-1	TGTGCCAGTAGTATAGCAGGGACAGGGGAAGGGGAGCAGTTCTTC	CASSIAGTGEGEQFF
NA	TRBV6-5	15	NA	TRBJ1-1	TGTGCCAGCAGTTACGTCGGGATCTCGAACACTGAAGCTTTCTTT	CASSYVGISNTEAFF
TRBD1	TRBV9	16	once	TRBJ1-3	TGTGCCAGCAGCGAAGAAGTACAGGGGACGGGAAACACCATATATTTT	CASSEEVQGTGNTIYF